This entry lists 19 T cell receptor beta chains sequenced from one sample in a study of OX40 agonist ivuxolimab in advanced cancers. Sequenced by immunoSEQ multiplex PCR; TCRdb stores in-frame clones only, minus some. This table has approximately 50,000 clones, 80% appearing once. The starting material was CD4+ or CD8+ T cells sorted from blood, obtained in a trial of the OX40 agonist ivuxolimab. The receptors shown here come from an adult with an advanced solid tumor such as melanoma, head and neck, liver or kidney cancer.

V usage is TRBV4-2 and J usage is TRBJ2-7, with 7 bases lining up with TRBD1. With 0 bases clipped from V and 1 base from J, the junction kept 9 bases outside the gene matches. From germline, CDR1 is LGHNA and CDR2 YNFKEQ. The CDR3 is made up of 17 amino acids. The CDR3 DNA reads TGTGCCAGCAGCCAAGACCATACAGGGGCCACTTCCTACGAGCAGTACTTC. Its protein product is CASSQDHTGATSYEQYF.

V and J are TRBV2 and TRBJ2-2, with D possibly matching TRBD2 (6 bases). The CDR3 totals 14 residues. The germline gives CDR1 SNHLY, CDR2 FYNNEI. Trimming stripped 6 bases from V and 6 bases from J, with 14 bases between. DNA of the CDR3: TGTGCCAGCAGGGGGGTGGCGGGACCCGGGGAGCTGTTTTTT. Residues: CASRGVAGPGELFF.

V and J are TRBV19 and TRBJ1-6; a weak D match, TRBD1 (6 bases). The CDR3 has 14 residues. V lost 5 bases to trimming and J lost 9 bases, with 14 bases between them. Germline CDR1 LNHDA, CDR2 SQIVND (reference sequence). The CDR3 protein is CASSPGDIFSPLHF. DNA of the CDR3: TGTGCCAGTAGTCCAGGGGACATTTTTTCACCCCTCCACTTT.

The V call is TRBV7-9, the J call TRBJ1-3, with D perhaps TRBD1 (5 bases). The CDR3 extends over 16 amino acids. Germline values: CDR1 SEHNR, CDR2 FQNEAQ (reference sequence). Trimming cost V 1 base and J 0 bases, with 10 bases left between them. CDR3 DNA: TGTGCCAGCAGCTTAGAGGGGAGGCCCTCTGGAAACACCATATATTTT. It yields the protein CASSLEGRPSGNTIYF.

This clone was seen only a few times. The chain joins TRBV29-1 to TRBJ1-2; 8 bases match TRBD1. This CDR3 has 12 residues. Germline lookup yields CDR1 SQVTM and CDR2 ANQGSEA. The junction had 4 bases not matched to a gene; V was cut back by 6 bases and J by 4 bases. CDR3 sequence (DNA): TGCAGCGTCCGGGACAGGACCTATGGCTACACCTTC. It encodes CSVRDRTYGYTF.

This chain links TRBV5-1 with TRBJ1-2; 8 bases agree with TRBD1. Germline values: CDR1 SGHRS, CDR2 YFSETQ. V lost 4 bases and J lost 2; bases outside the gene matches: 4. The length of the CDR3 is 14 residues. CDR3 amino acids: CASSPRQGNYGYTF. CDR3 coding DNA: TGCGCCAGCAGCCCTAGACAGGGGAACTATGGCTACACCTTC.

The chain employs TRBV9 and TRBJ1-2, with no clear D. CDR3 length equals 16 residues. Germline CDR1 and CDR2: SGDLS and YYNGEE. V was clipped by 4 bases and J by 5 bases, with 21 bases between them. Written as DNA, the CDR3 is TGTGCCAGCAGCCTCTTAGACTCCCCCCCGGTGTATGGCTACACCTTC. As protein: CASSLLDSPPVYGYTF.

V is TRBV30 and J is TRBJ1-2; no definite D call. CDR1 GTSNPN and CDR2 SVGIG come from the germline V gene (reference sequence). V dropped 4 bases and J dropped 5 bases, with 17 bases sitting between them. The length of the CDR3 is 14 residues. The CDR3 nucleotides are TGTGCCTGGACCCGGTTGCAGAGCCCTTATGGCTACACCTTC. Translating gives CAWTRLQSPYGYTF.

Concerning this clone: At one end, the junction sequence differs from germline, possibly due to a read error. The sample holds other DNA sequences that translate to the same CDR3. The V and J genes are TRBV7-2 and TRBJ2-7; possible D gene TRBD2, 5 bases. This CDR3 is 14 amino acids long. CDR1 and CDR2 from the germline V gene are SGHTA and FQGNSA. DNA of the CDR3: TGCGCCAGCAGCTCAAATCTCCGGGGTCGTGAGCAGTACTTC. Its protein product is CASSSNLRGREQYF.

This clone has a handful of counts. The chain couples TRBV28 to TRBJ2-7; 9 bases match TRBD2. Germline V gives CDR1 MDHEN, CDR2 SYDVKM. The trim removed 11 bases at V and 6 bases at J, leaving 14 bases unmatched. The CDR3 covers 14 residues. CDR3 nucleotide sequence: TGTGCCGCCCAACCGGGCGGGAGGGCGGGCGAGCAGTACTTC. This translates into CAAQPGGRAGEQYF.

The CDR3 region is CSVLTADTQYF. In DNA, the CDR3 is TGCAGCGTCCTGACAGCGGATACGCAGTATTTT. The chain carries TRBV29-1 and TRBJ2-3, with a tentative D call TRBD1 (5 bases). The V end was cut by 6 bases, the J end by 6 bases, with 10 bases between. The germline V gene has CDR1 SQVTM and CDR2 ANQGSEA. The CDR3 has 11 amino acids.

This clone was recorded a few times. This chain uses TRBV7-9 with TRBJ1-3; D call uncertain. V was shortened by 7 bases and J by 1 base, with 5 bases between the two germline ends. The CDR3 is made up of 12 amino acids. Germline V gives CDR1 SEHNR, CDR2 FQNEAQ (reference sequence). The CDR3 loop is CASTSSGNTIYF. The CDR3 DNA is TGTGCCAGCACCTCATCTGGAAACACCATATATTTT.

This rearrangement joins TRBV19 to TRBJ2-2, with D perhaps matching TRBD2 (6 bases). The CDR3 runs to 16 residues. V was shortened by 6 bases and J by 2 bases, with 16 bases between the two germline ends. CDR1 is LNHDA, CDR2 SQIVND, per germline (reference sequence). The CDR3 loop is CASRRGPGLNTGELFF. The CDR3 nucleotides read TGTGCCAGTAGAAGGGGACCCGGACTAAACACCGGGGAGCTGTTTTTT.

The rearrangement uses TRBV7-2 and TRBJ2-3; D gene unclear. Germline values: CDR1 SGHTA, CDR2 FQGNSA. There are 13 residues in the CDR3. Trimming left V 4 bases short and J 4 bases short, with 9 bases between. The CDR3 loop is CASSSQYADTQYF. CDR3 bases: TGTGCCAGCAGCTCTCAATACGCAGATACGCAGTATTTT.

V and J are TRBV7-8 and TRBJ2-1; 7 bases align to TRBD2. CDR1 is SGHVS and CDR2 is FQNEAQ in the germline V gene. The V gene end was trimmed by 1 base and the J gene end by 3 bases; junction bases not matched to a gene: 9. The CDR3 length is 17 residues. DNA for the CDR3: TGTGCCAGCAGCTTAGGGGCGGCGGGAGAGGGCTACAATGAGCAGTTCTTC. It specifies CASSLGAAGEGYNEQFF.

This chain connects TRBV6-5 to TRBJ2-3; D remains ambiguous. The CDR3 runs to 15 residues. V was trimmed by 2 bases and J by 1 base, leaving 10 bases between them. CDR1 is MNHEY, CDR2 SVGAGI, per germline. The CDR3 sequence: CASSYVAWGTDTQYF. The CDR3 bases are TGTGCCAGCAGTTACGTCGCGTGGGGCACAGATACGCAGTATTTT.

The chain uses TRBV5-8 and TRBJ1-1, with 9 bases that match TRBD1. From germline, CDR1 is SGHTS and CDR2 YDEGEE. With 3 bases clipped from V and 11 bases from J, the junction kept 14 bases outside the gene matches. This CDR3 is built from 15 residues. As DNA, the CDR3 is TGTGCCAGCAGCTCGCTCTACTCACAGGGGGCAGGTGCTTTCTTT. Translating gives CASSSLYSQGAGAFF.

The rearrangement uses TRBV7-6 and TRBJ2-5, with 8 bases matching TRBD1. The closer fit of TRBJ2-7 to the DNA end suggests the J call may be wrong. The germline gives CDR1 SGHVS, CDR2 FNYEAQ. The CDR3 length is 14 residues. The CDR3 sequence: CASSLRTGSYEQYF. CDR3 coding DNA: TGTGCCAGCAGCTTAAGGACAGGGAGCTACGAGCAGTACTTC.

J is TRBJ1-3 and V is TRBV18, with 7 bases identical to TRBD1. Looked up from germline, CDR1 is KGHSH and CDR2 is LQKENI. The CDR3 extends over 14 amino acids. V was pared by 10 bases and J by 2 bases, with 8 bases of the junction left unmatched. The chain's CDR3 is CATTGEMAGNTIYF. The CDR3 nucleotides read TGTGCCACCACAGGGGAGATGGCTGGAAACACCATATATTTT. The full variable domain, its missing parts supplied by reference TRBV18 and TRBJ1-3, is NAGVMQNPRHLVRRRGQEARLRCSPMKGHSHVYWYRQLPEEGLKFMVYLQKENIIDESGMPKERFSAEFPKEGPSILRIQQVVRGDSAAYFCATTGEMAGNTIYFGEGSWLTVV.